This T cell receptor (beta chain) was sequenced during a study of human T cells and chemical hapten exposure. Study details: Scalp application of diphenylcyclopropenone was performed weekly in patients across the entire approximately 24-week study.

Notes on the study in general: Expanded TCRs made up significantly more big CDR3 similarity clusters than controls did.

The study's library attached unique molecular identifiers to single cDNA molecules. TCRdb itself ran the RACE reads through MiXCR, one entry per CDR3 protein. The sample holds approximately 88,000 distinct CDR3 sequences; 13% are singletons and the top ten take approximately 5%. This clonotype came up a few times. Its matching antigen is unknown. V lost 0 bases to trimming and J lost 2 bases, with 7 bases between them. The germline V gene has CDR1 LGHDT and CDR2 YNNKEL (reference sequence). There are 14 residues in the CDR3. Time point defined: patch test 3, about 24 weeks after DPC sensitization. The treatment here: therapeutic diphenylcyclopropenone sensitization with weekly scalp DPC. Drawing of blood took place ahead of applying each patch test.

V and J are TRBV3-1 and TRBJ2-5; D is undetermined. The sample in question was whole blood, obtained in connection with sensitization to the hapten diphenylcyclopropenone (DPC). The sequence was obtained from a woman aged 50 to 60 with alopecia areata. Some clones in this sample may be carry-over from other donors' samples. The CDR3 sequence: CASSQDARQETQYF. In nucleotides, the CDR3 is TGTGCCAGCAGCCAAGACGCCAGACAAGAGACCCAGTACTTC.